This record covers a single T cell receptor (beta chain). What it binds is unknown. The source of the sample is a study of T cell responses to AZD1222 COVID-19 vaccine. Findings and caveats of the study: In a largely white British group with more females than males, clonal diversity was possibly underestimated.

The protocol was immunoSEQ multiplex PCR, while the TCRdb copy is restricted to in-frame clones and leaves out a portion. Found here are about 83,000 clones, 86% of them singletons; the top ten hold 8.5% to 10%. The CDR3 loop spans 13 amino acids. The V gene lost 4 bases and the J gene lost 4 bases, with 8 bases spanning the gap. Per the germline V gene, CDR1 is SGHAT and CDR2 is FQNNGV. The rearrangement links TRBV11-2 to TRBJ2-1, with D maybe TRBD1 (5 bases). The source was peripheral blood, collected on day 0 of AZD1222 vaccination. This TCR came from an adult in good health. DNA for the CDR3: TGTGCCAGCAGCTCAGGGTATTACAATGAGCAGTTCTTC. Protein product: CASSSGYYNEQFF.